These T cell receptor beta chains were read from a single sample in a study of blood T cell repertoires in COVID-19. The protocol was immunoSEQ multiplex PCR, while the TCRdb copy is restricted to in-frame clones and leaves out a portion. The sample holds about 150,000 clones; about four fifths are singletons and the top ten take under 3.5%. The sequenced material came from peripheral blood. Receptors were obtained from a woman of 80 years or more with COVID-19, enrolled during active disease. Both conserved end residues are part of each CDR3. Each record gives: clone size, D gene, J gene, V gene, CDR3 DNA, CDR3 protein. A D gene is named only where the DNA matches it firmly. Size tells how often a clone was seen (once, few, many) or the class of an expanded clone, and some rows leave it out.

>.|TRBD2|TRBJ2-5|TRBV25-1
TGTGCCAGCGAAACCCCCCCCAGGACGCGGGGGGTTCCAAAGACCCAGTACTTC
CASETPPRTRGVPKTQYF
>.|.|TRBJ1-2|TRBV19
TGTGCCAGTAGTTATCAGGGCACTAACTATGGCTACACCTTC
CASSYQGTNYGYTF
>.|.|TRBJ2-1|TRBV28
TGTGCCAGCAGTAGCCGGGACTCCAATGAGCAGTTCTTC
CASSSRDSNEQFF
>.|.|TRBJ2-7|TRBV30
TGTGCCTGGAGTCGCGGGCCAGCAGCCTACGAGCAGTACTTC
CAWSRGPAAYEQYF
>.|.|TRBJ2-3|TRBV7-9
TGTGCCAGCAGCTTAGCGTGGCGAGGAGATACGCAGTATTTT
CASSLAWRGDTQYF
>.|.|TRBJ2-3|TRBV7-3
TGTGCCAGCAGCTTTGGGAGCGGGACAGATACGCAGTATTTT
CASSFGSGTDTQYF
>few|TRBD1|TRBJ1-2|TRBV4-2
TGTGCCAGCAGCCAGGCGACAGGGGGCGGCTACACCTTC
CASSQATGGGYTF
>.|.|TRBJ1-2|TRBV9
TGTGCCAGCAGCTCAGGATTAGATTATGGCTACACCTTC
CASSSGLDYGYTF
>.|TRBD1|TRBJ1-4|TRBV2
TGTGCCAGCAGTTGGACAGGGGGAAAGGAAAAACTGTTTTTT
CASSWTGGKEKLFF
>.|TRBD1|TRBJ1-4|TRBV6-5
TGTGCCAGCAGTACCCGACAGGGGGGGAATGAAAAACTGTTTTTT
CASSTRQGGNEKLFF
>.|.|TRBJ1-2|TRBV28
TGTGCCAGCAGTTTAATCGCCCGCGACTATGGCTACACCTTC
CASSLIARDYGYTF
>few|.|TRBJ2-3|TRBV12-5
TGTGCTAGTGGCATGGGCCGGGACTCCTTCTTCGGCACAGATACGCAGTATTTT
CASGMGRDSFFGTDTQYF
>.|TRBD2|TRBJ2-1|TRBV9
TGTGCCAGCAGCCTTCGGACTAGCGGGTTTAACAATGAGCAGTTCTTC
CASSLRTSGFNNEQFF
>.|TRBD2|TRBJ2-7|TRBV5-8
TGTGCCAGCAGCTGGGGGGGACTAGCGGGAGAAGGCGAGCAGTACTTC
CASSWGGLAGEGEQYF
>.|.|TRBJ2-7|TRBV2
TGTGCCAGCAGTGAAGACAGAATTTCCTACGAGCAGTACTTC
CASSEDRISYEQYF
>.|TRBD2|TRBJ2-7|TRBV27
TGTGCCAGCAGCCGCAGCGGGGGGGCGTTTTACGAGCAGTACTTC
CASSRSGGAFYEQYF